This entry concerns a single T cell receptor beta chain. This entry belongs to a study of cytomegalovirus exposure and HLA in healthy donors. There are 15 residues in the CDR3. Trimming took 2 bases from V and 7 from J; bases not matched to a gene: 7. The germline gives CDR1 KGHSH, CDR2 LQKENI. PCR employed 60 Vbeta and 13 Jbeta primers. Sequenced by immunoSEQ multiplex PCR; TCRdb stores in-frame clones only, minus some. The data hold tens of thousands of clones, with roughly nine tenths observed a single time. The rearrangement links TRBV18 to TRBJ2-2; 7 positions match TRBD1. The sequence derives from a man younger than 40 in good health and CMV-seropositive. Sequenced material: PBMCs. The CDR3 reads CASSPTRGPGGELFF. CDR3 coding DNA: TGTGCCAGCTCACCAACTAGGGGGCCTGGCGGGGAGCTGTTTTTT.